A single sample gave rise to the 3 T cell receptor beta chains below, sequenced in a study of Ad26.COV2.S vaccination and SARS-CoV-2 variants. Sample treatment: over 15 received Ad26.COV2.S at low or high dose, single or two shots; 5 received placebo; per-sample allocation not given. Following the first vaccine or placebo injection, samples were taken on day 63. Here immunoSEQ multiplex PCR was the method, and the copy in TCRdb shows in-frame clones only, minus some. Of some 500,000 clones listed, 75% to 90% were seen once; the top ten hold approximately 2.5%. Sequencing was performed on peripheral blood, taken in a trial of Ad26.COV2.S vaccine versus placebo. The receptor source for this set is a person between 18 and 60 years old who received the Ad26.COV2.S COVID-19 vaccine or a placebo.

This chain joins TRBV18 and TRBJ1-5; D uncertain. Germline lookup yields CDR1 KGHSH and CDR2 LQKENI. CDR3 length: 14 residues. V was pared by 2 bases and J by 4 bases, with 9 bases between. In DNA form, the CDR3 reads TGTGCCAGCTCACCAGGGTCTATTAATCAGCCCCAGCATTTT. Translation gives CASSPGSINQPQHF.

The genes are TRBV7-3 and TRBJ2-5; possibly TRBD2 for D (7 bases). The CDR3 extends over 14 amino acids. CDR1 and CDR2 (germline): SGHTA, FQGTGA. Trimming removed 2 bases at V and 6 bases at J, with 13 bases between. In DNA form, the CDR3 reads TGTGCCAGCAGCTTACGGGCGGGGGCCCAGACCCAGTACTTC. Amino acid sequence: CASSLRAGAQTQYF.

The sample holds a few counts of this clone. This rearrangement joins TRBV27 to TRBJ2-7; possible D gene TRBD1, 5 bases. The CDR3 has 14 residues. The V end was cut by 2 bases, the J end by 0 bases, with 8 bases between. Germline assignment: CDR1 MNHEY and CDR2 SMNVEV (reference sequence). DNA for the CDR3: TGTGCCAGCAGTTTAGAGCAGGGCTCCTACGAGCAGTACGTC. Translation: CASSLEQGSYEQYV.